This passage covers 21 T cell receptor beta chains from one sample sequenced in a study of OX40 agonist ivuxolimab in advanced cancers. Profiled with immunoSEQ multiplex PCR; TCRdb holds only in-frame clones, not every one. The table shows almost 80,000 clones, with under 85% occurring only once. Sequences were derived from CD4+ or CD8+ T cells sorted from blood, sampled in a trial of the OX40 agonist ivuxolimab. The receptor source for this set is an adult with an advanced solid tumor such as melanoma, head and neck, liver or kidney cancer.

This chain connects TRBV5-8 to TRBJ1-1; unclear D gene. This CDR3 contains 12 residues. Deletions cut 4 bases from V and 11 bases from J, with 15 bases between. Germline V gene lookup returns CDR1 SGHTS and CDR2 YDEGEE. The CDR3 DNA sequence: TGTGCCAGCAGCCACCTCAAAGGGAGGGCTTTCTTT. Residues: CASSHLKGRAFF.

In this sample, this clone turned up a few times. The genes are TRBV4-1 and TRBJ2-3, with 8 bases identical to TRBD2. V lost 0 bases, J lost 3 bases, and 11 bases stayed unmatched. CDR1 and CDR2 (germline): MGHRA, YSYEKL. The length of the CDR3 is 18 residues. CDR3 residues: CASSQDPRTSRTTDTQYF. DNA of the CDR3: TGCGCCAGCAGCCAAGATCCCAGGACTAGCCGAACTACAGATACGCAGTATTTT.

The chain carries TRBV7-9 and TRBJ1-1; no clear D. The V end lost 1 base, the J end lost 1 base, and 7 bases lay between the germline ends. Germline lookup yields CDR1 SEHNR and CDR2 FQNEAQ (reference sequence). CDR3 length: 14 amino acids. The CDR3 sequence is CASSLGSGNTEAFF. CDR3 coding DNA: TGTGCCAGCAGCTTAGGGTCGGGGAACACTGAAGCTTTCTTT.

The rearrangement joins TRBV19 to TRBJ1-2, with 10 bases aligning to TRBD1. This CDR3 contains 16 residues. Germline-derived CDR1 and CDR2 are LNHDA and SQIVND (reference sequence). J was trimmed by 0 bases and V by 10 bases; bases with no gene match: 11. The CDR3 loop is CATQTGTGDANYGYTF. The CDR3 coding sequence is TGTGCCACACAAACCGGGACAGGGGACGCTAACTATGGCTACACCTTC.

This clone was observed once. CDR3 sequence (DNA): TGCGCCAGCAGCTTGGCCCCTAGCGGGCCGTACAATGAGCAGTTCTTC. Amino acids: CASSLAPSGPYNEQFF. The chain recombines TRBV5-1 with TRBJ2-1; TRBD2 matches at 8 bases. Per the germline V gene, CDR1 is SGHRS and CDR2 is YFSETQ. This CDR3 comprises 16 residues. The V segment lost 0 bases and the J segment 4 bases; nucleotides outside the gene matches: 6.

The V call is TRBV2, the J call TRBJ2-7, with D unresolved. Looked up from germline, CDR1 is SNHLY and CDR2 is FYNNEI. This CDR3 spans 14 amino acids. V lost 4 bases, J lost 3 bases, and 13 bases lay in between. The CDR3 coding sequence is TGTGCCAGCAGTGGTGGTCCGGGCATCTACGAGCAGTACGTC. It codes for CASSGGPGIYEQYV.

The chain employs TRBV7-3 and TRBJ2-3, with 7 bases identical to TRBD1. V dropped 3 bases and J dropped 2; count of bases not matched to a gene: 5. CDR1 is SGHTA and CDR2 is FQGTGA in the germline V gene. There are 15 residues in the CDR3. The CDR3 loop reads CASSFRTGDTDTQYF. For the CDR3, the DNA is TGTGCCAGCAGCTTCCGGACAGGAGACACAGATACGCAGTATTTT.

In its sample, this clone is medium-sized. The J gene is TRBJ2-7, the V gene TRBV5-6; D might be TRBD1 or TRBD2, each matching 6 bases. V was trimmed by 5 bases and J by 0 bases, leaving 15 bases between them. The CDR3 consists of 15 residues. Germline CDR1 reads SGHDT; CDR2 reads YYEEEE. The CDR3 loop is CASSGGRRNSYEQYV. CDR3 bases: TGTGCCAGCAGTGGGGGGCGACGGAACTCCTACGAGCAGTACGTC.

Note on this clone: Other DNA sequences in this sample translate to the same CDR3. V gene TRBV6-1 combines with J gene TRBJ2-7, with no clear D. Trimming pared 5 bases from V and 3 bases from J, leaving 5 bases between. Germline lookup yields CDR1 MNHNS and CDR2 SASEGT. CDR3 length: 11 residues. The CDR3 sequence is CASSNRYEQYV. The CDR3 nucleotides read TGTGCCAGCAGTAACCGCTACGAGCAGTACGTC.

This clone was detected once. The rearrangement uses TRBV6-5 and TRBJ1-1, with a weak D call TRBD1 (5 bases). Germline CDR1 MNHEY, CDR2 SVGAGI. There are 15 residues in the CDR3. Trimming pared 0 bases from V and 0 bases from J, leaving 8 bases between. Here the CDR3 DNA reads TGTGCCAGCAGTTACTCAACAGGCCTGAACACTGAAGCTTTCTTT. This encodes CASSYSTGLNTEAFF.

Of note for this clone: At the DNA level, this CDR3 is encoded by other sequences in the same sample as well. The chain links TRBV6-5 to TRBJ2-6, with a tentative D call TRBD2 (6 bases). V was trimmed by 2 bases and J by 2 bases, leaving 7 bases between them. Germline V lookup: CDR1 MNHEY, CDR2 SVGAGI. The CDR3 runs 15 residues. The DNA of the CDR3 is TGTGCCAGCAGTTACGGAGGGGCTGGGGCCAACGTCCTGACTTTC. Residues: CASSYGGAGANVLTF.

This CDR3 reads CASSLKDYQYF. The CDR3 nucleotides are TGTGCCAGCAGTTTAAAAGACTACCAGTACTTC. The chain combines TRBV28 with TRBJ2-5; a possible D gene is TRBD2 (5 bases). CDR3 size: 11 residues. Trimming removed 2 bases from V and 10 bases from J, with 8 bases in between. CDR1 is MDHEN, CDR2 SYDVKM, per germline. Using reference TRBV28 and TRBJ2-5 for the parts outside the CDR3, the full variable domain is DVKVTQSSRYLVKRTGEKVFLECVQDMDHENMFWYRQDPGLGLRLIYFSYDVKMKEKGDIPEGYSVSREKKERFSLILESASTNQTSMYLCASSLKDYQYFGPGTRLLVL.

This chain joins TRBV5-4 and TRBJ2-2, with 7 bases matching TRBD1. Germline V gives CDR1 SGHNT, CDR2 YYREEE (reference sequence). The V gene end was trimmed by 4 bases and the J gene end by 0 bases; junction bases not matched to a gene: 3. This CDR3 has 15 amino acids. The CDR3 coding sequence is TGTGCCAGCAGCCGCGGACAGGCGAACACCGGGGAGCTGTTTTTT. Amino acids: CASSRGQANTGELFF.

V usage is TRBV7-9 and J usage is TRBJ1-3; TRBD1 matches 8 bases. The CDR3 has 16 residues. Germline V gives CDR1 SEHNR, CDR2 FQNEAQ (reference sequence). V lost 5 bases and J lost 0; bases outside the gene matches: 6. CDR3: CASSGGTGNSGNTIYF. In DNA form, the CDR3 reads TGTGCCAGCAGCGGGGGGACAGGAAACTCTGGAAACACCATATATTTT.

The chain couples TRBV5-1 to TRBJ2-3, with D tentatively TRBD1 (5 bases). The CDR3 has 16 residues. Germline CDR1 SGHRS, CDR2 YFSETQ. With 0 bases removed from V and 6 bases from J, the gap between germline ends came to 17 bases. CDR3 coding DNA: TGCGCCAGCAGCTTGGGGAGACAGCCTTCTTTCGATACGCAGTATTTT. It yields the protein CASSLGRQPSFDTQYF.

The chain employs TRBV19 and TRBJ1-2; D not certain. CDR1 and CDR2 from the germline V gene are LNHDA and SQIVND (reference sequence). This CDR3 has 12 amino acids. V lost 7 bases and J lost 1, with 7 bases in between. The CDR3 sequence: CASKGFNYGYTF. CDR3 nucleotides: TGTGCCAGTAAGGGCTTTAACTATGGCTACACCTTC.

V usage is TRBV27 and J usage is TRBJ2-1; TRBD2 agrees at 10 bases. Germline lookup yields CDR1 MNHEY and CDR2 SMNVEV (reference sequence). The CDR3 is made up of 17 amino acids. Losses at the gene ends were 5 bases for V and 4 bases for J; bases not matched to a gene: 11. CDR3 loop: CASSPRATLAGYNEQFF. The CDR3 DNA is TGTGCCAGCAGTCCTAGGGCGACACTAGCGGGGTACAATGAGCAGTTCTTC.

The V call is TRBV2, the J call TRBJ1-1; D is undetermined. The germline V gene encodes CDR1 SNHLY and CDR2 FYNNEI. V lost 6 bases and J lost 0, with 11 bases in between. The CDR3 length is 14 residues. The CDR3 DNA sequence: TGTGCCAGCAGCGCCACTACGGTGAACACTGAAGCTTTCTTT. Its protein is CASSATTVNTEAFF.

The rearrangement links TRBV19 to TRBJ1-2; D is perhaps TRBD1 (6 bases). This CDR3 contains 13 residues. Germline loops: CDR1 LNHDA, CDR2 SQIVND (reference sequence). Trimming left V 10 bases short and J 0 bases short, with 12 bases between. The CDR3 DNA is TGTGCCACCCTTCGGGACACTAACTATGGCTACACCTTC. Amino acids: CATLRDTNYGYTF.

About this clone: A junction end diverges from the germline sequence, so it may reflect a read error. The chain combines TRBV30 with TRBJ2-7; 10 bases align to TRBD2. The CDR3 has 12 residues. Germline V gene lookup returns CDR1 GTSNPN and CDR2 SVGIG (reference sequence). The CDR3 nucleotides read TGTGCCTGGAGCCCCCTAGCGGGAGTAATGCACTTC. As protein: CAWSPLAGVMHF.

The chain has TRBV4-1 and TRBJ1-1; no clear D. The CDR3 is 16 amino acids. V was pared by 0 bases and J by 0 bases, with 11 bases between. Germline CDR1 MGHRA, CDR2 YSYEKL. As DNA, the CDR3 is TGCGCCAGCAGCCAAGAATGGGTGGGAATGAACACTGAAGCTTTCTTT. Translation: CASSQEWVGMNTEAFF.